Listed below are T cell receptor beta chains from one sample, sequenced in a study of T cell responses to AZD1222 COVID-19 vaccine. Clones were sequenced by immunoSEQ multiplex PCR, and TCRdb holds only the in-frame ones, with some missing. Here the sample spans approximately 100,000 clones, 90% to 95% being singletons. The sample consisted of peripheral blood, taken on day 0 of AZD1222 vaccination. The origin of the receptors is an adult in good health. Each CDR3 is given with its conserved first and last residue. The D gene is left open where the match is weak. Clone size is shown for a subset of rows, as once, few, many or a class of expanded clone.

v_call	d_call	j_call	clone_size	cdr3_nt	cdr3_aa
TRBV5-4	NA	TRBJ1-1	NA	TGTGCCAGCAGCTTGGCCCAGGGAAACACTGAAGCTTTCTTT	CASSLAQGNTEAFF
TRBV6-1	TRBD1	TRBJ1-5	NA	TGTGCCAGCAGTGAATTGGGGACAGGAGGTCAGCCCCAGCATTTT	CASSELGTGGQPQHF
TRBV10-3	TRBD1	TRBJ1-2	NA	TGTGCCATCAGTCTAGATCGACAGGGGGTGGGTAAGGGGACCTACACCTTC	CAISLDRQGVGKGTYTF
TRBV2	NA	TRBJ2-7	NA	TGTGCCAGCAGATTTGACAGGAGCTCCTACGAGCAGTACTTC	CASRFDRSSYEQYF
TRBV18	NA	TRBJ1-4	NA	TGTGCCAGCTCACCACGAGGAGGATTCGGTAATGAAAAACTGTTTTTT	CASSPRGGFGNEKLFF
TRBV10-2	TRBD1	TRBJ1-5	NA	TGCGCCAGCAGTTCGACAGGGGCTAGGAATCAGCCCCAGCATTTT	CASSSTGARNQPQHF
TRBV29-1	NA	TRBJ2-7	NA	TGCAGCGTTGGACAGGCAAGTTCCTACGAGCAGTACTTC	CSVGQASSYEQYF
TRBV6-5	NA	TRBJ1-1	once	TGTGCCAGCAGTTACTCGGGCGAAGCTTTCTTT	CASSYSGEAFF
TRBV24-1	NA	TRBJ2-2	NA	TGTGCCACCAGTGGGCCGGGGCAACGGACCGGGGAGCTGTTTTTT	CATSGPGQRTGELFF
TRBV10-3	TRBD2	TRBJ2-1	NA	TGTGCCATCACCCCGGGAGGACCGCAATCCTACAATGAGCAGTTCTTC	CAITPGGPQSYNEQFF
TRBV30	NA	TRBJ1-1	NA	TGTGCCTGGAGTCATGGTATTTCGAACACTGAAGCTTTCTTT	CAWSHGISNTEAFF
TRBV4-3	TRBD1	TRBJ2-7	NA	TGCGCCAGCAGCCAAGATTGGGCAGGGGGCCGCTACGAGCAGTACTTC	CASSQDWAGGRYEQYF
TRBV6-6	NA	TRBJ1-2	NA	TGTGCCAGCAACGCCGGGGGCGGAGGTAGCTATGGCTACACCTTC	CASNAGGGGSYGYTF
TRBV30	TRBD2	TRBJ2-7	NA	TGTGCCTGCGGACTAGCGGGGGGCTACGAGCAGTACTTC	CACGLAGGYEQYF
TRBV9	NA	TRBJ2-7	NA	TGTGCCAGCAGCGTAGGCAAATCCTACGAGCAGTACTTC	CASSVGKSYEQYF
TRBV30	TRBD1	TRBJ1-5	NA	TGTGCCTGGAGGGGACAGGGGGCATCTCCCCAGCATTTT	CAWRGQGASPQHF
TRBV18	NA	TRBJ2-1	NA	TGTGCCAGCTCCCTCGGGCAGGGGATCTACAATGAGCAGTTCTTC	CASSLGQGIYNEQFF
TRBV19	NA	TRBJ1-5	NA	TGTGCCAGTAGTCACAGGGTGTGGAATCAGCCCCAGCATTTT	CASSHRVWNQPQHF
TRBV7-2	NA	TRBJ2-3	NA	TGTGCCAGCAGCGCGCCCGGGGGCGCAGATACGCAGTATTTT	CASSAPGGADTQYF
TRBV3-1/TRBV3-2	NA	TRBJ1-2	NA	TGTGCCAGCGGCAAGGGGGGCAACGGATTCTATGGCTACACCTTC	CASGKGGNGFYGYTF
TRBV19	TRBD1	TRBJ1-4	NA	TGTGCCAGTAGTCCAACCGGGACAGGAGATGAAAAACTGTTTTTT	CASSPTGTGDEKLFF
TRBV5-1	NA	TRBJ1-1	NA	TGCGCCAGCAGCTTAGGATATGTGAACACTGAAGCTTTCTTT	CASSLGYVNTEAFF
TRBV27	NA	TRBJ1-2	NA	TGTGCCAGCAGTTTTGAGAGTAACTATGGCTACACCTTC	CASSFESNYGYTF
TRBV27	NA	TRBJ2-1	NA	TGTGCCAGCAGTACGACACCTCGGGCATACAATGAGCAGTTCTTC	CASSTTPRAYNEQFF
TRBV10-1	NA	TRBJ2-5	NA	TGCGCCAGCAGTGAGCTGGCGGGTGAGACCCAGTACTTC	CASSELAGETQYF
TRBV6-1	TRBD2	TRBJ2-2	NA	TGTGCCAGCAGTGAAAAAGTAGCGGGAGGTTGGTTGGGCACCGGGGAGCTGTTTTTT	CASSEKVAGGWLGTGELFF
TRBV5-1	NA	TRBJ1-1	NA	TGCGCCAGCAGCTTGGGAGAAGCCAGGGCTGAAGCTTTCTTT	CASSLGEARAEAFF
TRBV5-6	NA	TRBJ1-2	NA	TGTGCCAGCAGCCCGGTAGGGGGGCAGGACTATGGCTACACCTTC	CASSPVGGQDYGYTF
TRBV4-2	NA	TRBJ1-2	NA	TGTGCCAGCAGCCAAGAGGGGGGCGGCAGGCGGTACGGTGGCTACACCTTC	CASSQEGGGRRYGGYTF
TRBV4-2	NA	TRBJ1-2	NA	TGTGCCAGCAGCCAAGAGGACAGTGGACCCTATGGCTACACCTTC	CASSQEDSGPYGYTF
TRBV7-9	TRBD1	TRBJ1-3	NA	TGTGCCAGCAGCTTAGTGACAGGGTTCTCTGGAAACACCATATATTTT	CASSLVTGFSGNTIYF
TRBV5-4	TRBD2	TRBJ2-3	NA	TGTGCCAGCAGCTTGCCGGGGGGGCCTGGCACAGATACGCAGTATTTT	CASSLPGGPGTDTQYF
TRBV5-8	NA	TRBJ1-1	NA	TGTGCCAGCAGTCCAGGGACTGACTGGGGCACTGAAGCTTTCTTT	CASSPGTDWGTEAFF
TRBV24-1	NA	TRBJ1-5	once	TGTGCCCCTAACAGCCCGGATCAGCCCCAGCATTTT	CAPNSPDQPQHF
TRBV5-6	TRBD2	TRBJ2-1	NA	TGTGCCAGCAGCTTGGGCGGGAGTTTTACAAATGAGCAGTTCTTC	CASSLGGSFTNEQFF
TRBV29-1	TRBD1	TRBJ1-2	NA	TGCAGCGCCACCGGGACAGGGGGTTCCTATGGCTACACCTTC	CSATGTGGSYGYTF
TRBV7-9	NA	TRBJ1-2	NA	TGTGCCAGCAGCTTAGAGGAGGGGGGTGGTGGCTACACCTTC	CASSLEEGGGGYTF
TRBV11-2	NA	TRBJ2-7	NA	TGTGCCAGCAGCTTGGGGGACGGAGCCTACGAGCAGTACTTC	CASSLGDGAYEQYF
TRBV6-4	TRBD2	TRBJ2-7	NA	TGTGCCAGCAGTGCCCCATTGGGCGGGAGGGCCTTTTACGAGCAGTACTTC	CASSAPLGGRAFYEQYF
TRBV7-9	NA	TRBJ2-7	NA	TGTGCCAGTGGGGGGAGCTCCTACGAGCAGTACTTC	CASGGSSYEQYF
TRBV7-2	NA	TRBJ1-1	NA	TGTGCCAGCAGCTTCGAGGGTGCGAACACTGAAGCTTTCTTT	CASSFEGANTEAFF